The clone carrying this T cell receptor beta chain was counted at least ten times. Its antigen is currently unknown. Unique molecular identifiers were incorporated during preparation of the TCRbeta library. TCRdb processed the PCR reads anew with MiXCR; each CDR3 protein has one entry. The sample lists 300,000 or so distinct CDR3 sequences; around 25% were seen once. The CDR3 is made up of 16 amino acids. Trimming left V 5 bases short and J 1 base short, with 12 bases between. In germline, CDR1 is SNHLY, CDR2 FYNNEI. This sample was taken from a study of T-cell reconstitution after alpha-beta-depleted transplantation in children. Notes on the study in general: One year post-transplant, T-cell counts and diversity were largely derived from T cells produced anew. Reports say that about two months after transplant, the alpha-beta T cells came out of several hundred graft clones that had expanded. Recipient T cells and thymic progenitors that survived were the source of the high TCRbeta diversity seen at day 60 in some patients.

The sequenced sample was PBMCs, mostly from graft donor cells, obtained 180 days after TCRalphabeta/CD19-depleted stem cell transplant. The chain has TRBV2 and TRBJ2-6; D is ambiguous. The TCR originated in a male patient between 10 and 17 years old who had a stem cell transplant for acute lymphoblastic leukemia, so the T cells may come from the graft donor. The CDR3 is CASSPQRRSGANVLTF. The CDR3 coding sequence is TGTGCCAGCAGTCCCCAGAGAAGATCTGGGGCCAACGTCCTGACTTTC.